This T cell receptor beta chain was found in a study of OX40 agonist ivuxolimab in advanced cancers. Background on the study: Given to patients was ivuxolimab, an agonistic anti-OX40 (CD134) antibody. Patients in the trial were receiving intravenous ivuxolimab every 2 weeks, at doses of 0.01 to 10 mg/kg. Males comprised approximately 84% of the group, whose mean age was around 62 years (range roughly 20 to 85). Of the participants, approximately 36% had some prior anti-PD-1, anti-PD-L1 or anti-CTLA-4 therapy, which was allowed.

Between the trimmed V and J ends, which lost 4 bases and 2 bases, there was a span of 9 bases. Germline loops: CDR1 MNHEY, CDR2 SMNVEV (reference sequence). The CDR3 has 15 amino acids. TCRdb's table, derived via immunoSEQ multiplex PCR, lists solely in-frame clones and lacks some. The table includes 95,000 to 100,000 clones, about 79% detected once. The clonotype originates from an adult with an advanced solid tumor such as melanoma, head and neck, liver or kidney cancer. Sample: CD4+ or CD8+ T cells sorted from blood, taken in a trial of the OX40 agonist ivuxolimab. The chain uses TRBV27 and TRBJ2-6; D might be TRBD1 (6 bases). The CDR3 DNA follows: TGTGCCAGCAGTTACAGGGATCCTGGGGCCAACGTCCTGACTTTC. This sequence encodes CASSYRDPGANVLTF.